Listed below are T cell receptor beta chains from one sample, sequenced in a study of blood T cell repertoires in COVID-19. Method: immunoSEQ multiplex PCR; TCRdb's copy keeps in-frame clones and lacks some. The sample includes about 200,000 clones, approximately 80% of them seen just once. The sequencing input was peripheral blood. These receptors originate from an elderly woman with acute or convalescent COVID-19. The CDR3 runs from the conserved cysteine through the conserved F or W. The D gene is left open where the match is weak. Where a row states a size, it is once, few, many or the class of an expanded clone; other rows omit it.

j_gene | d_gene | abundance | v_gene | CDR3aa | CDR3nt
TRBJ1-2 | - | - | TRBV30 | CAWRPREGGYTF | TGTGCCTGGAGGCCAAGGGAGGGGGGCTACACCTTC
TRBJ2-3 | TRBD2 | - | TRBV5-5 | CASSLSRGGTDTQYF | TGTGCCAGCAGCTTATCGCGGGGGGGCACAGATACGCAGTATTTT
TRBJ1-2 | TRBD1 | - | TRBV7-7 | CASSLTGQGNRYGYTF | TGTGCTAGCAGCTTAACAGGACAGGGCAATCGCTATGGCTACACCTTC
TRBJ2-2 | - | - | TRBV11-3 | CASSPLAGANTGELFF | TGTGCCAGCAGCCCATTGGCGGGGGCCAACACCGGGGAGCTGTTTTTT
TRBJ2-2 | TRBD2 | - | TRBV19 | CASRETSGTGELFF | TGTGCCAGTAGAGAGACTAGCGGCACCGGGGAGCTGTTTTTT
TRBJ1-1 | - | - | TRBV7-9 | CASSLIQGSEAFF | TGTGCCAGCAGCTTAATTCAGGGATCTGAAGCTTTCTTT
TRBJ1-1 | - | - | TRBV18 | CASSPPWGTNTEAFF | TGTGCCAGCTCACCCCCATGGGGCACGAACACTGAAGCTTTCTTT
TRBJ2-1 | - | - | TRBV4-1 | CASSPLVGSYNEQFF | TGCGCCAGCAGCCCCCTAGTCGGGTCCTACAATGAGCAGTTCTTC
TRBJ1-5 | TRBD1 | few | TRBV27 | CASSFTGAGNQPQHF | TGTGCCAGCAGTTTTACAGGGGCGGGCAATCAGCCCCAGCATTTT
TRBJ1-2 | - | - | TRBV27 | CASSLSQGIDGYTF | TGTGCCAGCAGTTTATCACAGGGAATCGATGGCTACACCTTC
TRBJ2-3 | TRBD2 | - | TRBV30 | CAWSVGLAGEDTQYF | TGTGCCTGGAGTGTAGGACTAGCGGGAGAAGATACGCAGTATTTT
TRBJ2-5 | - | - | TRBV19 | CASSIGSRETQYF | TGTGCCAGTAGTATTGGTAGCCGGGAGACCCAGTACTTC
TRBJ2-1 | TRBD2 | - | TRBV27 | CASSFLAGGSGGSYNEQFF | TGTGCCAGCAGTTTTCTAGCGGGAGGTTCAGGAGGCTCCTACAATGAGCAGTTCTTC
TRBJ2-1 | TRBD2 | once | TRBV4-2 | CASSQGLAGSYNEQFF | TGTGCCAGCAGCCAAGGACTAGCGGGATCCTACAATGAGCAGTTCTTC
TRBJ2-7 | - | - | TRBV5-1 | CASSLDGAYEQYF | TGCGCCAGCAGCTTGGACGGTGCCTACGAGCAGTACTTC
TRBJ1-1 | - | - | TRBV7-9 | CASSRIGGLNTEAFF | TGTGCCAGCAGCCGCATCGGGGGGCTGAACACTGAAGCTTTCTTT
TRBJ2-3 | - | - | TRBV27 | CASSFHALGADTQYF | TGTGCCAGCAGTTTCCACGCCCTAGGGGCAGATACGCAGTATTTT
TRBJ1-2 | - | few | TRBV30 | CAWRRGNAEGYTF | TGTGCCTGGAGAAGGGGCAATGCGGAGGGCTACACCTTC
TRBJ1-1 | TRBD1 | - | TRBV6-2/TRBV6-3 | CASSYSGQGRTEAFF | TGTGCCAGCAGTTACTCGGGACAGGGCCGGACTGAAGCTTTCTTT
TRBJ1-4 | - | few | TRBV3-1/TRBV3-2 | CASSQEFGEKLFF | TGTGCCAGCAGCCAGGAATTCGGGGAAAAACTGTTTTTT
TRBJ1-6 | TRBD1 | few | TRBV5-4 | CASSLDRDSYNSPLHF | TGTGCCAGCAGCTTAGACAGGGACTCCTATAATTCACCCCTCCACTTT
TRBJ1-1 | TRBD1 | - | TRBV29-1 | CSGTDRADTEAFF | TGCAGCGGGACGGACAGGGCGGACACTGAAGCTTTCTTT
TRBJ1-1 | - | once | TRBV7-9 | CASWEWGVNTEAFF | TGTGCCAGCTGGGAGTGGGGAGTGAACACTGAAGCTTTCTTT
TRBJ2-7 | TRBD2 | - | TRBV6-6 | CASTAGLAGLYEQYF | TGTGCCAGCACCGCTGGACTAGCAGGCCTCTACGAGCAGTACTTC
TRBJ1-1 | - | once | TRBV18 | CASSPTRTEAFF | TGTGCCAGCTCACCAACGAGGACTGAAGCTTTCTTT
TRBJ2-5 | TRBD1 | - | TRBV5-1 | CASSFGPGQGQETQYF | TGCGCCAGCAGCTTTGGCCCGGGACAGGGGCAAGAGACCCAGTACTTC
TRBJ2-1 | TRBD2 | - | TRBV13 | CASSLEVAGGHEQFF | TGTGCCAGCAGCTTAGAGGTAGCGGGGGGGCATGAGCAGTTCTTC
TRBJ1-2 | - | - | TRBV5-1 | CASSPRGANYGYTF | TGCGCCAGCAGTCCCCGGGGGGCTAACTATGGCTACACCTTC
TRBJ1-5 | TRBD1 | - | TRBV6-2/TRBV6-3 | CASSPYETGNGQPQHF | TGTGCCAGCAGCCCCTACGAGACAGGGAACGGGCAGCCCCAGCATTTT
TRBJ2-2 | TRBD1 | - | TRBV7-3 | CASSLQGAGTGELFF | TGTGCCAGCAGCTTACAGGGGGCGGGAACCGGGGAGCTGTTTTTT
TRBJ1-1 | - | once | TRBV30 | CAWTAGRGHTEAFF | TGTGCCTGGACCGCCGGCAGGGGACACACTGAAGCTTTCTTT
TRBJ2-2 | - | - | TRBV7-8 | CASSPSVVGELFF | TGTGCCAGCAGCCCCTCGGTAGTCGGGGAGCTGTTTTTT
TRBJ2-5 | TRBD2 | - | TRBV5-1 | CASSLVPGLAGGPETQYF | TGCGCCAGCAGCTTGGTCCCGGGACTAGCGGGGGGGCCAGAGACCCAGTACTTC
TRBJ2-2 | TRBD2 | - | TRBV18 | CASSPALAGATGELFF | TGTGCCAGCTCACCCGCGCTAGCGGGTGCCACCGGGGAGCTGTTTTTT
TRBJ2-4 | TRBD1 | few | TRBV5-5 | CASSKDRGTENIQYF | TGTGCCAGCAGCAAAGACAGGGGTACGGAAAACATTCAGTACTTC
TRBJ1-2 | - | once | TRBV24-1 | CATANPYGYTF | TGTGCCACGGCCAATCCCTATGGCTACACCTTC
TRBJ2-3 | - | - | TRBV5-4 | CASSLLRQRSTDTQYF | TGTGCCAGCAGCTTGTTACGGCAGCGGAGCACAGATACGCAGTATTTT
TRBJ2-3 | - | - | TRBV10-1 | CASSALNTDTQYF | TGCGCCAGCAGTGCGCTAAATACAGATACGCAGTATTTT
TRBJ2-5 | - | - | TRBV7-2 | CASSLVGGASQETQYF | TGTGCCAGCAGCTTAGTCGGCGGGGCCTCCCAAGAGACCCAGTACTTC
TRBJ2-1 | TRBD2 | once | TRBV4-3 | CASSQDLAGGREQFF | TGCGCCAGCAGCCAAGACTTAGCGGGGGGGCGTGAGCAGTTCTTC
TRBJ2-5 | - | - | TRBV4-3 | CASSQGRGETQYF | TGCGCCAGCAGCCAGGGGCGCGGAGAGACCCAGTACTTC
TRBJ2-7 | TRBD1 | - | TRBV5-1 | CASSPSRVGQGSYEQYF | TGCGCCAGCAGCCCGTCTCGGGTAGGACAGGGGTCCTACGAGCAGTACTTC
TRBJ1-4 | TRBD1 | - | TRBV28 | CASSGSTGVVEKLFF | TGTGCCAGCAGTGGGTCGACAGGGGTGGTAGAAAAACTGTTTTTT
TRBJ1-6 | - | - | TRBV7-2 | CASSPDSYNSPLHF | TGTGCCAGCAGCCCGGACAGTTATAATTCACCCCTCCACTTT
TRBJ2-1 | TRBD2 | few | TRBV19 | CASSPRAGAYNEQFF | TGTGCCAGTAGTCCTAGGGCGGGGGCCTACAATGAGCAGTTCTTC
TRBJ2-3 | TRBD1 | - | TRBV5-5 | CASSGPGQNSDTQYF | TGTGCCAGCAGCGGACCGGGACAGAATTCAGATACGCAGTATTTT
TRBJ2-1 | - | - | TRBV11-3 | CASSPSPADSYNEQFF | TGTGCCAGCAGCCCTTCCCCAGCGGACTCCTACAATGAGCAGTTCTTC
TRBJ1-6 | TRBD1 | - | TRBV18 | CASSPGGQGNSPLHF | TGTGCCAGCTCACCAGGGGGACAGGGGAATTCACCCCTCCACTTT
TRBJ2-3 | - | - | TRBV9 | CASSVLGGAGATDTQYF | TGTGCCAGCAGCGTACTGGGGGGGGCTGGGGCGACAGATACGCAGTATTTT
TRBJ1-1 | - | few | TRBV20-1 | CSAKRGTEAFF | TGCAGTGCTAAGAGGGGGACTGAAGCTTTCTTT
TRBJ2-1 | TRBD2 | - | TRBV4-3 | CASSQGLTSGAYNEQFF | TGCGCCAGCAGCCAAGGTCTAACTAGCGGGGCCTACAATGAGCAGTTCTTC
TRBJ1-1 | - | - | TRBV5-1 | CASQGTGRNTEAFF | TGCGCCAGCCAAGGAACGGGGAGGAACACTGAAGCTTTCTTT
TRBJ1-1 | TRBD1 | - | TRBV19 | CASSTGQVMNTEAFF | TGTGCCAGTAGTACGGGACAGGTCATGAACACTGAAGCTTTCTTT
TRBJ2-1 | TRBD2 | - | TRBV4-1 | CASSQDQLAGWNEQFF | TGCGCCAGCAGCCAAGACCAACTAGCGGGATGGAATGAGCAGTTCTTC
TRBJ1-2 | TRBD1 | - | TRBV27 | CASSLTGFYGYTF | TGTGCCAGCAGTTTGACAGGGTTCTATGGCTACACCTTC